This T cell receptor (beta chain) was observed in a study of blood T cell repertoires in COVID-19. V lost 0 bases, J lost 2 bases, and 10 bases lay in between. Germline assignment: CDR1 MNHEY and CDR2 SVGAGI. This CDR3 has 15 amino acids. Sequencing was performed with immunoSEQ multiplex PCR; in TCRdb, only in-frame clones are kept and a portion is missing. This table holds under 200,000 clones, around 84% found once. The chain combines TRBV6-5 with TRBJ1-2; unclear D gene. The sequenced sample was peripheral blood. The sequence came from a man in his fifties or sixties with COVID-19, enrolled during active disease. In DNA, the CDR3 is TGTGCCAGCAGTTACTCGAGCCAGGTCAACTATGGCTACACCTTC. Residues: CASSYSSQVNYGYTF.